This TCR beta chain stems from a study of blood T cell repertoires in COVID-19. Across the whole study: Samples taken during acute and convalescent COVID-19 were collected in the United States, Italy and Spain. The analysed material was cDNA or gDNA that came from T cells, B-cell-depleted T cells, or PBMCs.

The germline CDR1 and CDR2 sequences are SGHTA and FQGNSA. J was trimmed by 5 bases and V by 7 bases; bases with no gene match: 19. CDR3 length equals 17 residues. As handled by the study authors: Amplified reference gene primers provided the basis for estimating nucleated cell counts. Data came from immunoSEQ multiplex PCR; TCRdb stores just in-frame clones and leaves some out. V and J calls plus clone size are reproduced from that table; the DNA served to infer D and trimming. The data hold 150,000 to 200,000 clones, with less than 90% observed a single time. Sequenced sample: peripheral blood. The receptor was isolated from a man between 65 and 85 years old with active or convalescent COVID-19. The V and J genes are TRBV7-2 and TRBJ2-5; 7 bases fit TRBD2. CDR3 region: CASTAQKTSSSGETQYF. CDR3 in DNA: TGTGCCAGCACGGCTCAAAAGACTAGCTCTAGTGGGGAGACCCAGTACTTC.